A selection of T cell receptor beta chains follows, all from one sample in a study of blood T cells in healthy people across ages. TCRdb analysed the 5' RACE reads with MiXCR anew, one entry per CDR3 protein. The sample includes roughly 2 million distinct CDR3 sequences, 49% of them seen just once. The specimen sequenced was blood. Receptors were obtained from a woman aged 40 to 49 in good health. The CDR3 runs from the conserved cysteine through the conserved F or W. The D gene is left open where the match is weak. Not every row has a clone size; where given, it reads once, few, many or a size class.

>NA|TRBV7-9|NA|TRBJ1-2
TGTGCCAGCAGCTTAGAGCGCCGCCGAGGCTACACCTTC
CASSLERRRGYTF
>TRBD1|TRBV6-1|many|TRBJ2-6
TGTGCCAGCAGAACAGGGGGCTCTGGGGCCAACGTCCTGACTTTC
CASRTGGSGANVLTF
>TRBD1|TRBV25-1|NA|TRBJ1-2
TGTGCCAGCAGTTCCCACCCGACAGGGGATTATGGCTACACCTTC
CASSSHPTGDYGYTF
>TRBD2|TRBV2|few|TRBJ2-5
TGTGCCAGCAGTGAAGCGCTGGGACTAGCGGGGGGATTGACCCAGTACTTC
CASSEALGLAGGLTQYF
>NA|TRBV20-1|NA|TRBJ1-1
TGCAGCTGGGGAGACACTGAAGCTTTCTTT
CSWGDTEAFF
>NA|TRBV3-1|NA|TRBJ1-2
TGTGCCAGCAGCCAAGATCCGGGGGGCGTCTATGGCTACACCTTC
CASSQDPGGVYGYTF
>NA|TRBV20-1|NA|TRBJ2-7
TGCAGTGCCACGGCGGCAGTAACCACCTACGAGCAGTACTTC
CSATAAVTTYEQYF
>TRBD1|TRBV9|NA|TRBJ2-6
TGTGCCAGCAGCGTAACTCGACAGGGCTCTGTTCACTCTGGGGCCAACGTCCTGACTTTC
CASSVTRQGSVHSGANVLTF
>TRBD2|TRBV20-1|few|TRBJ2-5
TGCAGTGCTACCGGGACTAGCGGGGGGGCCAACCAAGAGACCCAGTACTTC
CSATGTSGGANQETQYF
>TRBD2|TRBV5-1|few|TRBJ2-5
TGCGCCAGCAGCTTGGCACGGACTAGCGGGGGGGAAGAGACCCAGTACTTC
CASSLARTSGGEETQYF
>NA|TRBV20-1|once|TRBJ1-2
TGCAGTGCCCGGGTCGGGAAAGCTAACTATGGCTACACCTTC
CSARVGKANYGYTF
>TRBD1|TRBV29-1|NA|TRBJ2-4
TGCAGCGTTGACTATGGACAGGGCTCTGGAAACATTCAGTACTTC
CSVDYGQGSGNIQYF
>TRBD1|TRBV7-2|NA|TRBJ2-3
TGTGCCAGCAGCGACAGGGGGGGAGAGTGGGCAGATACGCAGTATTTT
CASSDRGGEWADTQYF
>TRBD1|TRBV28|NA|TRBJ2-5
TGTGCCAGCAGTTTAATAGGACAGGGGGAGTGGGAGACCCAGTACTTC
CASSLIGQGEWETQYF
>TRBD2|TRBV4-3|NA|TRBJ2-1
TGCGCCAGCAGCCCCTGGACTAGCGGGGGTGGGCAGTTCTTC
CASSPWTSGGGQFF
>NA|TRBV2|few|TRBJ2-1
TGTGCCAGCAAAGGCCCCCCCTACAATGAGCAGTTCTTC
CASKGPPYNEQFF
>NA|TRBV7-8|few|TRBJ2-7
TGTGCCAGCAGCTTACAAGGGAGACCCTACGAGCAGTACTTC
CASSLQGRPYEQYF
>NA|TRBV10-3|NA|TRBJ2-5
TGTGCCATCAGTGCGGGACACCTCCACGAGCGGTACTTC
CAISAGHLHERYF
>TRBD1|TRBV6-1|few|TRBJ1-2
TGTGCCAGCAGTGAAGCAGGACAGGTTTCGAGTGGCTACACCTTC
CASSEAGQVSSGYTF
>NA|TRBV4-3|NA|TRBJ2-3
TGCGCCAGCAGCCAAGATCGAGGGGCAGGAACAGATACGCAGTATTTT
CASSQDRGAGTDTQYF
>TRBD1|TRBV2|NA|TRBJ2-5
TGTGCCAGCAGCCGCCGGGACAGGGGCCCGGAGACCCAGTACTTC
CASSRRDRGPETQYF
>NA|TRBV29-1|few|TRBJ1-2
TGCAGCGTTGAAGATATGGTCTCGGGGTATGGCTACACCTTC
CSVEDMVSGYGYTF
>TRBD2|TRBV7-2|many|TRBJ2-1
TGTGCCAGCAGCTCCTTAGCGGGGGGGCCCGGTGAGCAGTTCTTC
CASSSLAGGPGEQFF
>NA|TRBV5-1|few|TRBJ2-5
TGCGCCAGCAGCTTGACCCTAACTAGAGGGGAGACCCAGTACTTC
CASSLTLTRGETQYF
>TRBD2|TRBV15|NA|TRBJ2-3
TGTGCCACCAGCGGCGGGCGGGGGGTGCGGGATACGCAGTATTTT
CATSGGRGVRDTQYF
>TRBD2|TRBV29-1|NA|TRBJ2-3
TGCAGCGTTGAAGGTGCCAGCGGGGGAGGCACAGATACGCAGTATTTT
CSVEGASGGGTDTQYF
>TRBD2|TRBV7-8|NA|TRBJ2-7
TGTGCCAGCAGCCACGGACTAGCGGGGGGGATAGGCTCCTACAATGAGCAGTACTTC
CASSHGLAGGIGSYNEQYF
>TRBD2|TRBV12-3/TRBV12-4|few|TRBJ2-1
TGTGCCAGCAGTCCCTTTAGCGGGGGGGTTATGGGGGAGCAGTTCTTC
CASSPFSGGVMGEQFF
>NA|TRBV4-2|few|TRBJ1-2
TGTGCCAGCAGCCAAGAGTTTCGGGGCTACACCTTC
CASSQEFRGYTF
>NA|TRBV24-1|NA|TRBJ2-1
TGTGCCACCAGTGATTTAACGTACAATAAGCAGTTCTTC
CATSDLTYNKQFF
>NA|TRBV5-1|NA|TRBJ1-1
TGCGCCAGCAGCTTGACCTCAGGAGTGAACACTGAAGCTTTCTTT
CASSLTSGVNTEAFF